Below, 26 T cell receptor beta chains from the same sample are listed, as sequenced in a study of shared clonotypes between healthy human individuals. Measured with immunoSEQ multiplex PCR; TCRdb has only the in-frame clones, and not every one. The table lists approximately 2,000,000 clones, over 85% of them singletons, with approximately 1.7% in the top ten. Naivety among CD8 cells was defined by CD45RO negativity and positive CCR7 selection, thereby excluding terminally differentiated effector memory CD45RA+ cells. The sample taken for sequencing was naive CD8+ T cells from PBMCs. These receptors were obtained from a man between 18 and 29 years old in good health. Some clones in this sample may be carry-over from other donors' samples.

The chain couples TRBV4-3 to TRBJ2-7; 9 nucleotides agree with TRBD1. Per germline, CDR1 LGHNA and CDR2 YSLEER. The CDR3 has 14 amino acids. Trimming took 5 bases from V and 0 from J; bases not matched to a gene: 2. The CDR3 loop reads CASSETGGSYEQYF. The CDR3 bases are TGCGCCAGCAGCGAGACAGGGGGCTCCTACGAGCAGTACTTC.

This chain uses TRBV29-1 with TRBJ2-7, with D possibly matching TRBD2 (5 bases). This CDR3 spans 13 amino acids. Per germline, CDR1 SQVTM and CDR2 ANQGSEA. Trimming pared 4 bases from V and 2 bases from J, leaving 12 bases between. CDR3 protein: CSVAILGAYEQYF. The DNA for the CDR3 is TGCAGCGTTGCCATCCTCGGGGCCTACGAGCAGTACTTC.

The chain links TRBV18 to TRBJ2-1; D may be TRBD2 (6 bases). The CDR3 covers 17 residues. CDR1 KGHSH and CDR2 LQKENI come from the germline V gene. The ends were cut back, 3 bases at V and 2 bases at J, with 17 bases in the middle. This CDR3 is CASSPLPSDATYNEQFF. The CDR3 coding sequence is TGTGCCAGCTCACCTCTGCCTAGCGATGCCACCTACAATGAGCAGTTCTTC.

The CDR3 protein is CAISDRGRLTAYEQYF. As DNA, the CDR3 is TGTGCCATCAGTGACCGCGGGCGGTTGACTGCCTACGAGCAGTACTTC. This chain uses TRBV10-3 with TRBJ2-7; tentative D call: TRBD2 (5 bases). Germline CDR1 is ENHRY and CDR2 is SYGVKD. The CDR3 has 16 residues. Trimming removed 3 bases at V and 2 bases at J, with 17 bases between.

The CDR3 loop reads CASSETGAHNEQFF. CDR3 nucleotide sequence: TGTGCCAGCAGTGAGACGGGAGCCCACAATGAGCAGTTCTTC. The chain joins TRBV6-1 to TRBJ2-1; a weak D match, TRBD2 (6 bases). The CDR3 extends over 14 amino acids. V was cut by 3 bases and J by 5 bases, with 11 bases left in between. Germline lookup yields CDR1 MNHNS and CDR2 SASEGT.

The chain joins TRBV28 to TRBJ2-5; perhaps TRBD1 as D (6 bases). Trimming shortened V by 2 bases and J by 4 bases, and 17 bases separated the two germline ends. The V gene's germline CDR1 is MDHEN and CDR2 SYDVKM. This CDR3 is 16 amino acids long. The CDR3 nucleotides read TGTGCCAGCAGTTTACCCAGATCAGGGGTGGGAGAGACCCAGTACTTC. This translates into CASSLPRSGVGETQYF. The complete variable domain, with remaining parts taken from reference TRBV28 and TRBJ2-5, reads DVKVTQSSRYLVKRTGEKVFLECVQDMDHENMFWYRQDPGLGLRLIYFSYDVKMKEKGDIPEGYSVSREKKERFSLILESASTNQTSMYLCASSLPRSGVGETQYFGPGTRLLVL.

The rearrangement links TRBV5-1 to TRBJ2-3, with TRBD2 as a possible D gene (5 bases). CDR1 is SGHRS, CDR2 YFSETQ, per germline. The CDR3 length is 16 residues. V was pared by 5 bases and J by 2 bases, with 18 bases between. The CDR3 region has the DNA TGCGCCAGCAGGACCCCCGGGGAGCACAACACAGATACGCAGTATTTT. Protein: CASRTPGEHNTDTQYF. Combining the CDR3 with reference TRBV5-1 and TRBJ2-3 gives the whole variable domain KAGVTQTPRYLIKTRGQQVTLSCSPISGHRSVSWYQQTPGQGLQFLFEYFSETQRNKGNFPGRFSGRQFSNSRSEMNVSTLELGDSALYLCASRTPGEHNTDTQYFGPGTRLTVL.

The gene calls are TRBV11-2 and TRBJ2-2, with TRBD2 identical over 7 bases. V lost 5 bases to trimming and J lost 7 bases; unmatched junction nucleotides: 7. There are 14 residues in the CDR3. CDR1 and CDR2 (germline): SGHAT, FQNNGV. In nucleotides, the CDR3 is TGTGCCAGCAGCCCCCTGCCTAGCGGCGGGGAGCTGTTTTTT. The encoded protein is CASSPLPSGGELFF.

The rearrangement joins TRBV27 to TRBJ1-1; D possibly corresponds to TRBD1 (5 bases). The germline V gene encodes CDR1 MNHEY and CDR2 SMNVEV (reference sequence). The V and J ends lost 5 bases and 7 bases respectively, with 14 bases between them. CDR3 length: 13 amino acids. The CDR3 DNA sequence: TGTGCCAGCAGTCCGGGACTGTCCTTTGAAGCTTTCTTT. Its protein product is CASSPGLSFEAFF.

The V call is TRBV29-1, the J call TRBJ2-1; the D gene is possibly TRBD2 (6 bases). The V and J ends lost 3 bases and 1 base respectively, with 13 bases between them. CDR1 and CDR2 from the germline V gene are SQVTM and ANQGSEA. This CDR3 contains 15 residues. The CDR3 DNA is TGCAGCGTTGACCCCCTAGCGCAATCCTACAATGAGCAGTTCTTC. Translating it yields CSVDPLAQSYNEQFF.

Concerning this clone: The sample holds other DNA sequences that translate to the same CDR3. This rearrangement joins TRBV28 to TRBJ1-5; the D is unclear. The CDR3 is made up of 14 amino acids. Germline V CDR1 and CDR2: MDHEN, SYDVKM. Trimming removed 2 bases from V and 0 bases from J, with 5 bases in between. CDR3 protein: CASSLADSNQPQHF. CDR3 nucleotides: TGTGCCAGCAGTTTAGCGGATAGCAATCAGCCCCAGCATTTT.

V and J are TRBV4-1 and TRBJ2-1; 13 bases fit TRBD2. The CDR3 is 20 amino acids. J gave up 1 base and V 2 bases, and 11 bases lay outside the gene matches. CDR1 is MGHRA, CDR2 YSYEKL, per germline. The CDR3 loop reads CASSQRRLAGGQTSYNEQFF. Here the CDR3 DNA reads TGCGCCAGCAGCCAAAGGAGACTAGCGGGAGGTCAGACGTCCTACAATGAGCAGTTCTTC.

J is TRBJ2-1 and V is TRBV10-3, with TRBD2 matching over 7 bases. The CDR3 is 15 amino acids. V was pared by 11 bases and J by 8 bases, with 18 bases of the junction left unmatched. CDR1 is ENHRY, CDR2 SYGVKD, per germline. DNA of the CDR3: TGTGCCGCACAGATGGGGGGAGGGCCCAGCCATGAGCAGTTCTTC. This codes for CAAQMGGGPSHEQFF.

The chain joins TRBV28 to TRBJ2-7; TRBD1 matches at 7 bases. Germline V gene data show CDR1 as MDHEN and CDR2 as SYDVKM. With V trimmed by 6 bases and J by 3 bases, 14 bases remained unmatched. The CDR3 contains 16 residues. CDR3 in amino acids: CASRLGEGQENYEQYF. The CDR3 region has the DNA TGTGCCAGCAGACTTGGGGAAGGACAGGAAAACTACGAGCAGTACTTC.

J is TRBJ2-7 and V is TRBV7-9; D unresolved. Germline lookup yields CDR1 SEHNR and CDR2 FQNEAQ (reference sequence). CDR3 length equals 14 residues. Trimming left V 1 base short and J 2 bases short, with 9 bases between. CDR3 amino acids: CASSLEAGTYEQYF. CDR3 nucleotide sequence: TGTGCCAGCAGCTTAGAGGCCGGTACCTACGAGCAGTACTTC.

The genes are TRBV7-9 and TRBJ2-7; perhaps TRBD1 as D (6 bases). The germline V gene encodes CDR1 SEHNR and CDR2 FQNEAQ (reference sequence). The CDR3 sequence is 14 residues long. The V and J ends lost 3 bases and 5 bases respectively, with 14 bases between them. As DNA, the CDR3 is TGTGCCAGCAGCTTTCCCCTAACAGGGAACGAGCAGTACTTC. Translation: CASSFPLTGNEQYF.

V gene TRBV7-3 combines with J gene TRBJ2-1; D is ambiguous. CDR3 length equals 16 residues. Trimming took 5 bases from V and 0 from J, leaving 14 bases between them. Germline values: CDR1 SGHTA, CDR2 FQGTGA. The DNA for the CDR3 is TGTGCCAGCAGCCTAGTAGGGCGAGGCTCCTACAATGAGCAGTTCTTC. Its translation is CASSLVGRGSYNEQFF.

The chain recombines TRBV7-6 with TRBJ2-7, with D possibly called TRBD1 or TRBD2 (6 bases each). The CDR3 runs to 14 residues. Germline V CDR1 and CDR2: SGHVS, FNYEAQ. The V and J ends lost 3 bases and 0 bases respectively, with 9 bases between them. The CDR3 bases are TGTGCCAGCAGCTTCGGGGGCCCCTCCTACGAGCAGTACTTC. Its translation: CASSFGGPSYEQYF. Full variable domain (rest looked up from reference TRBV7-6 and TRBJ2-7): GAGVSQSPRYKVTKRGQDVALRCDPISGHVSLYWYRQALGQGPEFLTYFNYEAQQDKSGLPNDRFSAERPEGSISTLTIQRTEQRDSAMYRCASSFGGPSYEQYFGPGTRLTVT.

This chain connects TRBV14 to TRBJ2-5; 13 nucleotides match TRBD2. This CDR3 is built from 16 residues. Per the germline V gene, CDR1 is SGHDN and CDR2 is FVKESK. V was clipped by 4 bases and J by 5 bases; unmatched bases: 7. The CDR3 DNA sequence: TGTGCCAGCAGCCCCGGGACTAGCGGGATATGGGAGACCCAGTACTTC. Amino acids: CASSPGTSGIWETQYF.

The J gene is TRBJ2-5, the V gene TRBV19; D is possibly TRBD1 (5 bases). This CDR3 comprises 15 residues. Germline-derived CDR1 and CDR2 are LNHDA and SQIVND (reference sequence). V was trimmed by 5 bases and J by 5 bases, leaving 18 bases between them. The CDR3 sequence is CASSLKSRVGETQYF. The CDR3 nucleotides read TGTGCCAGTAGTCTCAAAAGCAGGGTCGGCGAGACCCAGTACTTC.

V is TRBV7-3 and J is TRBJ1-2; a possible D gene is TRBD1 (6 bases). The CDR3 sequence is 14 residues long. With 2 bases removed from V and 8 bases from J, the gap between germline ends came to 15 bases. Germline-derived CDR1 and CDR2 are SGHTA and FQGTGA. The CDR3 bases are TGTGCCAGCAGCTTAGGGGGGCCGACGGGAGGCTACACCTTC. It encodes CASSLGGPTGGYTF.

V gene TRBV9 combines with J gene TRBJ2-5, with D hard to call. CDR3 length: 15 residues. Trimming pared 3 bases from V and 0 bases from J, leaving 12 bases between. The germline gives CDR1 SGDLS, CDR2 YYNGEE. The CDR3 nucleotides are TGTGCCAGCAGCGCCGTCTCGCATTACCAAGAGACCCAGTACTTC. Protein sequence: CASSAVSHYQETQYF.

The chain combines TRBV28 with TRBJ1-5; no clear D. The CDR3 consists of 14 residues. V was cut by 8 bases and J by 5 bases, with 16 bases left in between. Germline V CDR1 and CDR2: MDHEN, SYDVKM. The CDR3 is CASRLRVSYQPQHF. DNA for the CDR3: TGTGCCAGCCGACTTAGGGTCTCCTATCAGCCCCAGCATTTT.

A note on this clone: The sample holds other DNA sequences that translate to the same CDR3. This chain uses TRBV5-1 with TRBJ1-1; 8 bases align to TRBD1. This CDR3 comprises 13 residues. The V segment lost 2 bases and the J segment 4 bases; nucleotides outside the gene matches: 1. Germline CDR1 reads SGHRS; CDR2 reads YFSETQ. In DNA, the CDR3 is TGCGCCAGCAGCTTTACAGGGGGCACTGAAGCTTTCTTT. It codes for CASSFTGGTEAFF.

In this sample, this clone turned up a few times. This chain connects TRBV13 to TRBJ1-1; D unresolved. Germline loops: CDR1 PRHDT, CDR2 FYEKMQ (reference sequence). CDR3 size: 15 residues. V gave up 4 bases and J gave up 0 bases, with 12 bases separating them. The CDR3 coding sequence is TGTGCCAGCAGCTCAAATGGGATAGTGAACACTGAAGCTTTCTTT. Translating gives CASSSNGIVNTEAFF.

This chain joins TRBV5-1 and TRBJ2-7, with 7 bases that match TRBD2. Germline V CDR1 and CDR2: SGHRS, YFSETQ. The CDR3 runs to 14 residues. The trim removed 4 bases at V and 6 bases at J, leaving 10 bases unmatched. In DNA form, the CDR3 reads TGCGCCAGCAGCCCGGGGATAGCGGGCCTCGAGCAGTACTTC. Its translation is CASSPGIAGLEQYF.